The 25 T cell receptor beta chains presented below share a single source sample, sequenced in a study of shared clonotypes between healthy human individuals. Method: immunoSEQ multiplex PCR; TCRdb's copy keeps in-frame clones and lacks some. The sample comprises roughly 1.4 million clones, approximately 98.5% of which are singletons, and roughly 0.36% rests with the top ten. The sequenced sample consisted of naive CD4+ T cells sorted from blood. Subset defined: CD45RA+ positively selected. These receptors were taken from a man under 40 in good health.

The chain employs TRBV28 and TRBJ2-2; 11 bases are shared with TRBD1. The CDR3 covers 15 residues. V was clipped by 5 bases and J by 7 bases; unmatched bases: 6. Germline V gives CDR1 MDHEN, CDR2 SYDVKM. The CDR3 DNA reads TGTGCCAGCAGTCCCAGGACAGGGGGCGTCGGGGAGCTGTTTTTT. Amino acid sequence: CASSPRTGGVGELFF.

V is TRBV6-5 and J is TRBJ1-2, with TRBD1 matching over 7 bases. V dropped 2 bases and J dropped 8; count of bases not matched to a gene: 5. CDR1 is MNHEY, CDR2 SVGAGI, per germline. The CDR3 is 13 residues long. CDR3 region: CASSYPGTEGYTF. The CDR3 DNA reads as TGTGCCAGCAGTTACCCCGGGACAGAGGGCTACACCTTC.

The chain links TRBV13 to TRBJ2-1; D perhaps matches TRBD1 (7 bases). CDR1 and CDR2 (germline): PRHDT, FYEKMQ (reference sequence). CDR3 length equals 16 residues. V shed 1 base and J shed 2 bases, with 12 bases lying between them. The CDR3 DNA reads TGTGCCAGCAGCTTAGTCGCAGGGGGGACCTACAATGAGCAGTTCTTC. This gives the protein CASSLVAGGTYNEQFF.

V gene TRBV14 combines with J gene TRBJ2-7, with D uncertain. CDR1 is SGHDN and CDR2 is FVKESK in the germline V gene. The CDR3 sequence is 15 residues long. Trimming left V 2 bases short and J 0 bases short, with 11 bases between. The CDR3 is CASSQKKLFSYEQYF. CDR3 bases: TGTGCCAGCAGCCAAAAGAAGCTATTCTCCTACGAGCAGTACTTC.

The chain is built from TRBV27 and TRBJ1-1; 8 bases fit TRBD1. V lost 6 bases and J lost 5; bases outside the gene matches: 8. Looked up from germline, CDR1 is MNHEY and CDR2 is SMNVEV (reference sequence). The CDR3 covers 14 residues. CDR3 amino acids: CASRVADRVTEAFF. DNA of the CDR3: TGTGCCAGCAGGGTAGCGGACAGGGTAACTGAAGCTTTCTTT.

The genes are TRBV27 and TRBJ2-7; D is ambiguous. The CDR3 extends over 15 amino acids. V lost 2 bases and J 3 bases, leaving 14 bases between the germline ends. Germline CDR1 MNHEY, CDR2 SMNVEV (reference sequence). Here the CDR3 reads CASSLEGSWGYEQYF. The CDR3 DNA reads TGTGCCAGCAGTTTAGAAGGGTCCTGGGGCTACGAGCAGTACTTC.

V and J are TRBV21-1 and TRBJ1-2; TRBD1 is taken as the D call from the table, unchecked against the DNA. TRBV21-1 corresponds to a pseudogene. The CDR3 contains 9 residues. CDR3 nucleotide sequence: TGTGCCGGTCGCCAGGGCTACACCTTC. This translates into CAGRQGYTF.

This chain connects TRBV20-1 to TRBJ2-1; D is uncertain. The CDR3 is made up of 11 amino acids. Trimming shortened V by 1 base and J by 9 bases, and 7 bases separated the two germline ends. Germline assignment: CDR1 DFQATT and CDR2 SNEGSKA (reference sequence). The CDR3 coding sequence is TGCAGTGCTAGAGTTCTGCCTGAGCAGTTCTTC. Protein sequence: CSARVLPEQFF.

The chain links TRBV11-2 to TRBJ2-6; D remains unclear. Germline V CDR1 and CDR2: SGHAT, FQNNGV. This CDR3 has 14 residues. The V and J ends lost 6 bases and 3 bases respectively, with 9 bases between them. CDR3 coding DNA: TGTGCCAGCAGTATGACGCATGGGGCCAACGTCCTGACTTTC. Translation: CASSMTHGANVLTF.

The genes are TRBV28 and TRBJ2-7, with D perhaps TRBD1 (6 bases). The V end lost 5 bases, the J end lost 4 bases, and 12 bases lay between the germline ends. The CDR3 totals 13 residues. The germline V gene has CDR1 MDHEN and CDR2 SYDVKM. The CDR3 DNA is TGTGCCAGCAGTCCAGGGGAAGTGTACGAGCAGTACTTC. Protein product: CASSPGEVYEQYF.

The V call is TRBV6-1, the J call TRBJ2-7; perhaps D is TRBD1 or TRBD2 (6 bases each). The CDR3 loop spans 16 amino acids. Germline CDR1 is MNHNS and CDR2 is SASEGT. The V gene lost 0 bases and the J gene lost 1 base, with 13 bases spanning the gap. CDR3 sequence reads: CASSEARGGISYEQYF. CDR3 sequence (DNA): TGTGCCAGCAGTGAAGCAAGAGGGGGGATTTCCTACGAGCAGTACTTC.

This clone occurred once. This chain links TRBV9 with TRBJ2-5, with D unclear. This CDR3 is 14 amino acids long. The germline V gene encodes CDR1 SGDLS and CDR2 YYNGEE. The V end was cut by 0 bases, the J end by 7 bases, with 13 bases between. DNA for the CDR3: TGTGCCAGCAGCGTAGGTACCATGATGGGGACCCAGTACTTC. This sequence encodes CASSVGTMMGTQYF.

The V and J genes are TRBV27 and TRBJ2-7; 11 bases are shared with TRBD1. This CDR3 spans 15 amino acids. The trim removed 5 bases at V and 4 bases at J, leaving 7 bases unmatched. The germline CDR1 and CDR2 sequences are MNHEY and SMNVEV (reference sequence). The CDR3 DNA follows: TGTGCCAGCAGTCCCAGGACAGGGGGCATTTACGAGCAGTACTTC. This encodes CASSPRTGGIYEQYF.

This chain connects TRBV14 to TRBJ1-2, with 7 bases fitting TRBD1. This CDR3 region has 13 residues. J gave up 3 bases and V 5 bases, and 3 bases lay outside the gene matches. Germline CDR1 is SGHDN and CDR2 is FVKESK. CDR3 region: CASSWTGYYGYTF. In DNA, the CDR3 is TGTGCCAGCAGCTGGACAGGCTACTATGGCTACACCTTC.

CDR3 protein: CASSTDFTDTQYF. The DNA for the CDR3 is TGTGCCAGCAGCACTGACTTCACAGATACGCAGTATTTT. The chain has TRBV7-2 and TRBJ2-3; no reliable D call. The CDR3 runs to 13 residues. The ends were cut back, 5 bases at V and 2 bases at J, with 8 bases in the middle. Germline loops: CDR1 SGHTA, CDR2 FQGNSA.

The CDR3 here is CASSQGESSYNEQFF. The CDR3 DNA reads TGTGCCAGCAGCCAGGGGGAGAGCTCCTACAATGAGCAGTTCTTC. The chain combines TRBV7-8 with TRBJ2-1; 7 nucleotides match TRBD1. This CDR3 is 15 amino acids long. Germline values: CDR1 SGHVS, CDR2 FQNEAQ. The trim removed 5 bases at V and 0 bases at J, leaving 4 bases unmatched.

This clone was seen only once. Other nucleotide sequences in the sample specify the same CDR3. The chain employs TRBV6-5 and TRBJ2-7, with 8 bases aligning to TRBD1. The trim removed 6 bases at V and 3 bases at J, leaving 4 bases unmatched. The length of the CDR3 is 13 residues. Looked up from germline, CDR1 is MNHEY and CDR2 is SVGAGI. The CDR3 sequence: CASSRDRSYEQYF. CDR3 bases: TGTGCCAGCAGCAGGGACAGGAGCTACGAGCAGTACTTC.

The CDR3 region is CARASIDGGEEKLFF. The CDR3 DNA reads as TGTGCCAGGGCCTCCATCGATGGGGGAGAGGAAAAACTGTTTTTT. This chain joins TRBV7-9 and TRBJ1-4; maybe TRBD1 (5 bases). The germline gives CDR1 SEHNR, CDR2 FQNEAQ (reference sequence). This CDR3 contains 15 residues. V shed 9 bases and J shed 8 bases, with 22 bases lying between them. The complete variable domain, with remaining parts taken from reference TRBV7-9 and TRBJ1-4, reads DTGVSQNPRHKITKRGQNVTFRCDPISEHNRLYWYRQTLGQGPEFLTYFQNEAQLEKSRLLSDRFSAERPKGSFSTLEIQRTEQGDSAMYLCARASIDGGEEKLFFGSGTQLSVL.

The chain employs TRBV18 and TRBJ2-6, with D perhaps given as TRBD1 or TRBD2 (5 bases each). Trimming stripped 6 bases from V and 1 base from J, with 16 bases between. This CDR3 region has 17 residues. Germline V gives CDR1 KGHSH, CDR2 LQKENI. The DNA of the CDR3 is TGTGCCAGCTCCCTCGATGTAGGGGAGTCTGGGGCCAACGTCCTGACTTTC. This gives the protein CASSLDVGESGANVLTF.

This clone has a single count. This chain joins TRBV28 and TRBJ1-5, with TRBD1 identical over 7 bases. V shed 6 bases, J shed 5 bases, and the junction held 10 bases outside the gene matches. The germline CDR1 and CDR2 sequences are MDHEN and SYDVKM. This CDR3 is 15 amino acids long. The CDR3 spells CASSPLTGWDQPQHF. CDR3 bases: TGTGCCAGCAGCCCACTGACAGGGTGGGATCAGCCCCAGCATTTT.

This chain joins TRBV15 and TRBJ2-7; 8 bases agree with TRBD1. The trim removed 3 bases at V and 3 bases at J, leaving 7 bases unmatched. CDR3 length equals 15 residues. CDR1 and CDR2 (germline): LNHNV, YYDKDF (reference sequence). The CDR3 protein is CATSRSGQGIYEQYF. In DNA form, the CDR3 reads TGTGCCACCAGCAGGTCCGGACAGGGTATCTACGAGCAGTACTTC.

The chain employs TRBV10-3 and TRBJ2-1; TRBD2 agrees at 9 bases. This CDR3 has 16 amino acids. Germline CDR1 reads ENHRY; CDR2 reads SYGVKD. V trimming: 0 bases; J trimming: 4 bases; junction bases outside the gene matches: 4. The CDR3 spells CAISESPSGKYNEQFF. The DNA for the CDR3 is TGTGCCATCAGTGAGTCGCCTAGCGGGAAGTACAATGAGCAGTTCTTC.

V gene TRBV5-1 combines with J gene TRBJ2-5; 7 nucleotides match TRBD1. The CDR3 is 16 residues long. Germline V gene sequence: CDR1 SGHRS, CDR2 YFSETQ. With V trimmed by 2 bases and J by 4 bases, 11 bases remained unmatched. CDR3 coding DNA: TGCGCCAGCAGCTTCCCGGGACAGTTGGGGCGAGAGACCCAGTACTTC. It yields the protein CASSFPGQLGRETQYF.

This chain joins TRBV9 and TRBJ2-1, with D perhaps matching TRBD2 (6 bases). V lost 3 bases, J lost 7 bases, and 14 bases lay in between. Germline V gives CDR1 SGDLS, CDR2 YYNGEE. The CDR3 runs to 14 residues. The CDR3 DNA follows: TGTGCCAGCAGCGCTCCGTTGCGGGATAATGAGCAGTTCTTC. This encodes CASSAPLRDNEQFF.

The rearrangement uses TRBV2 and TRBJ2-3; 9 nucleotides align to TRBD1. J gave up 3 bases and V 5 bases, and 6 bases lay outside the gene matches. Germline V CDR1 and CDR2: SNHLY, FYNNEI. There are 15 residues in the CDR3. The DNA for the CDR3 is TGTGCCAGCAGTCTGGACAGGGGCTGGACAGATACGCAGTATTTT. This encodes CASSLDRGWTDTQYF.